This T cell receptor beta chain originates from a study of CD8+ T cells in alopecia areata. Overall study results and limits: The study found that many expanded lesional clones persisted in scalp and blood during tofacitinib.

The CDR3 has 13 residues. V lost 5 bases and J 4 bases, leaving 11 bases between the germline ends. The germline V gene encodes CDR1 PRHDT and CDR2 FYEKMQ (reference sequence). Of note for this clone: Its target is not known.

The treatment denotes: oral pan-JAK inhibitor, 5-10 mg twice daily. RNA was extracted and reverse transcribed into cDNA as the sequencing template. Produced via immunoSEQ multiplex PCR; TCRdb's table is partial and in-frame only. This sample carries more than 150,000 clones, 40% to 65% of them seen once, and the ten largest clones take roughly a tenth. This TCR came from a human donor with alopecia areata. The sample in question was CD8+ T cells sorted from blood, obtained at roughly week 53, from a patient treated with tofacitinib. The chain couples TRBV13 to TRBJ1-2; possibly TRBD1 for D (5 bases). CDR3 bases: TGTGCCAGCAGCCTGGACGGGGGCTATGGCTACACCTTC. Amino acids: CASSLDGGYGYTF.